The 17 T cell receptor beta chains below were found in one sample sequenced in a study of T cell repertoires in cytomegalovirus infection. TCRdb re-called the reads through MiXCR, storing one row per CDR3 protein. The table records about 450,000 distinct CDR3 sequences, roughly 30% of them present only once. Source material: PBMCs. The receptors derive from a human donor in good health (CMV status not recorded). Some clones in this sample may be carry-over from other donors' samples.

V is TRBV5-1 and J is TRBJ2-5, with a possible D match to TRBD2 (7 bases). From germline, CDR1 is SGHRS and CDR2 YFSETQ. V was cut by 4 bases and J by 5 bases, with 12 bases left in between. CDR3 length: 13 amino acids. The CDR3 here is CASSRGASETQYF. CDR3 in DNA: TGCGCCAGCAGCCGGGGGGCCTCGGAGACCCAGTACTTC.

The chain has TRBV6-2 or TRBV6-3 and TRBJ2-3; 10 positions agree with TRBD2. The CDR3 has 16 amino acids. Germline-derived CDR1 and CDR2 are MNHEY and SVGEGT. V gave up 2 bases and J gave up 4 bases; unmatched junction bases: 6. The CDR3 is CASSYIPSGGSDTQYF. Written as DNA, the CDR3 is TGTGCCAGCAGTTACATCCCTAGCGGGGGATCAGATACGCAGTATTTT.

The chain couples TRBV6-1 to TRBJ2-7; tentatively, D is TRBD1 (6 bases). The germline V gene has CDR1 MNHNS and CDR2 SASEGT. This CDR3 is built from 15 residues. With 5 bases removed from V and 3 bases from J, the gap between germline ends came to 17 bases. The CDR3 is CASSYGRGSIYEQYF. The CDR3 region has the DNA TGTGCCAGCAGTTATGGCAGGGGCAGTATCTACGAGCAGTACTTC.

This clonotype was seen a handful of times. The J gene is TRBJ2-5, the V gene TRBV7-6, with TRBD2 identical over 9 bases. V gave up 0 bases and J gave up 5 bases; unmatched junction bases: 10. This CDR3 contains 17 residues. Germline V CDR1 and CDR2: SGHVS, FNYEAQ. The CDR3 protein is CASSLALGAGGLETQYF. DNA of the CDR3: TGTGCCAGCAGCTTAGCGCTTGGAGCGGGGGGTTTGGAGACCCAGTACTTC.

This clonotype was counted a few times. The CDR3: CASSLGLGREQYF. CDR3 nucleotide sequence: TGTGCCAGCAGCTTGGGTCTAGGGAGAGAGCAGTACTTC. The chain links TRBV7-2 to TRBJ2-7, with a tentative D call TRBD2 (5 bases). The ends were cut back, 3 bases at V and 7 bases at J, with 13 bases in the middle. CDR3 length: 13 amino acids. Looked up from germline, CDR1 is SGHTA and CDR2 is FQGNSA.

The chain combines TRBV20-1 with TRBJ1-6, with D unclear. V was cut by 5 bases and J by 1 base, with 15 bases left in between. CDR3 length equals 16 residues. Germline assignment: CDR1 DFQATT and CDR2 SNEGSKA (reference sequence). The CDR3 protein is CSAQTVVTSYNSPLHF. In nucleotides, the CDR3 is TGCAGTGCTCAGACGGTAGTGACGTCCTATAATTCACCCCTCCACTTT.

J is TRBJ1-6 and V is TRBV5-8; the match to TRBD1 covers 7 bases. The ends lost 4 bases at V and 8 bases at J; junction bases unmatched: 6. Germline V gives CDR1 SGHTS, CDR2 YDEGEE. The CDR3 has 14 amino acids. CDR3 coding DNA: TGTGCCAGCAGCAACGGACAGGATTATTCACCCCTCCACTTT. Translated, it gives CASSNGQDYSPLHF.

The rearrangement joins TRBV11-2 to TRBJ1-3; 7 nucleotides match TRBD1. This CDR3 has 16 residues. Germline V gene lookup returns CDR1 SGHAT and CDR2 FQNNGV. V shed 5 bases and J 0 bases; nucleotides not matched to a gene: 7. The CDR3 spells CASSPSGTDSGNTIYF. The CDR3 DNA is TGTGCCAGCAGCCCCTCCGGGACAGACTCTGGAAACACCATATATTTT.

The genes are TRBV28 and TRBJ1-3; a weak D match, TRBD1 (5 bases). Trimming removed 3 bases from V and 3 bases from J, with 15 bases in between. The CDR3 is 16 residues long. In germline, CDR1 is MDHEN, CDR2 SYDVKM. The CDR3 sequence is CASSFRTQGSGNTIYF. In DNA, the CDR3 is TGTGCCAGCAGTTTTCGGACTCAGGGTAGTGGAAACACCATATATTTT.

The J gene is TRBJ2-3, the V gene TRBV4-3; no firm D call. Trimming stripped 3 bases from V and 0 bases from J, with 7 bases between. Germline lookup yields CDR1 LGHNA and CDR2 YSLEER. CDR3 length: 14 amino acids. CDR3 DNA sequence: TGCGCCAGCAGCCAGGAGACTAGCACAGATACGCAGTATTTT. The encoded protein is CASSQETSTDTQYF.

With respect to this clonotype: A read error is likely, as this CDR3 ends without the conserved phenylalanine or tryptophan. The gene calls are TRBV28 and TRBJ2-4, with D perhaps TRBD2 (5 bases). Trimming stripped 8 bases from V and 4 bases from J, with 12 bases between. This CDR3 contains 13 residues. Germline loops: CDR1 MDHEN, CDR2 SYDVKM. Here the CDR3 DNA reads TGTGCCAGCGTTGCGTCGGGGAAAAACATTCAGTACTAC. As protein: CASVASGKNIQYY.

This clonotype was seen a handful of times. As DNA, the CDR3 is TGTGCCAGCAGTGAAGCGCTCTGGACAGGGGCAACTAATGAAAAACTGTTTTTT. Its protein is CASSEALWTGATNEKLFF. This sequence joins TRBV2 and TRBJ1-4; the match to TRBD1 covers 9 bases. The V segment lost 0 bases and the J segment 0 bases; nucleotides outside the gene matches: 5. The CDR3 spans 18 residues. Germline loops: CDR1 SNHLY, CDR2 FYNNEI.

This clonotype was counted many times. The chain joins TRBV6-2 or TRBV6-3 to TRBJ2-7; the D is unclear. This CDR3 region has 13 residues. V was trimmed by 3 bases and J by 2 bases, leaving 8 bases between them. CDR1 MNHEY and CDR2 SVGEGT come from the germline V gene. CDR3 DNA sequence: TGTGCCAGCAGTTATAGCAGAGCCTACGAGCAGTACTTC. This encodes CASSYSRAYEQYF.

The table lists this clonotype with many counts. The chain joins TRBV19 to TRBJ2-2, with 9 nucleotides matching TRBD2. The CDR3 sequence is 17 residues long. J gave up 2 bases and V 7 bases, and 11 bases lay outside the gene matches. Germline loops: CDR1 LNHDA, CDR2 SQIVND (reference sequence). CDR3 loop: CASTINPTSGNTGELFF. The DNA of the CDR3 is TGTGCCAGTACCATAAACCCGACTAGCGGAAACACCGGGGAGCTGTTTTTT.

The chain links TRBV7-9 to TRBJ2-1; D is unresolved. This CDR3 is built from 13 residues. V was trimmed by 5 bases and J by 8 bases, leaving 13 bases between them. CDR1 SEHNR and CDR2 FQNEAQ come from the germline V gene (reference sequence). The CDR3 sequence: CASSPTVFDEQFF. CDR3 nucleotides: TGTGCCAGCAGCCCTACGGTCTTTGATGAGCAGTTCTTC.

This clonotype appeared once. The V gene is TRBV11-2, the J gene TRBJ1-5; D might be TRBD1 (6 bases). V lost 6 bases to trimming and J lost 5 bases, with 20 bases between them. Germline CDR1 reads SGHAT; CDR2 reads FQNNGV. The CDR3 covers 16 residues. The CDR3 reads CASRTPRGEGDQPQHF. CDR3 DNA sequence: TGTGCCAGCAGGACCCCACGAGGGGAGGGGGATCAGCCCCAGCATTTT.

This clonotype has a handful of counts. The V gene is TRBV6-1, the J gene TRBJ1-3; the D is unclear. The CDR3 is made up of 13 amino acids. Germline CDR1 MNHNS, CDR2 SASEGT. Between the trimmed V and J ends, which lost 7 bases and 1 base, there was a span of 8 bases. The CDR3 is CASKRSSGNTIYF. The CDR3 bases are TGTGCCAGCAAGCGGTCTTCTGGAAACACCATATATTTT.